This TCR beta chain was captured by sequencing in a study of CD8 T cells in Susac syndrome. The germline gives CDR1 LNHDA, CDR2 SQIVND (reference sequence). Trimming removed 5 bases from V and 8 bases from J, with 16 bases in between. This CDR3 spans 14 amino acids. RNA was extracted with the RNeasy kit, and a quantity of about 0.45 to 1 ug was reverse transcribed using random hexamers. MiXCR, applied by TCRdb to the immunoSEQ multiplex PCR reads, yields one record per CDR3 protein. The repertoire includes 84,000 or so distinct CDR3 sequences, over 85% of them detected once, and around 0.94% sits in the top ten. From blood CD8+ and CD4+ T cells, the TCR beta chain was sequenced. This clonotype was seen a single time.

This clonotype was sampled from a human donor with Susac syndrome. Sequenced input: CD8+ T cells from PBMCs. J is TRBJ2-1 and V is TRBV19; unclear D gene. In DNA form, the CDR3 reads TGTGCCAGTAGTCTATTCCGGAGTCTAGATGAGCAGTTCTTC. This gives the protein CASSLFRSLDEQFF.